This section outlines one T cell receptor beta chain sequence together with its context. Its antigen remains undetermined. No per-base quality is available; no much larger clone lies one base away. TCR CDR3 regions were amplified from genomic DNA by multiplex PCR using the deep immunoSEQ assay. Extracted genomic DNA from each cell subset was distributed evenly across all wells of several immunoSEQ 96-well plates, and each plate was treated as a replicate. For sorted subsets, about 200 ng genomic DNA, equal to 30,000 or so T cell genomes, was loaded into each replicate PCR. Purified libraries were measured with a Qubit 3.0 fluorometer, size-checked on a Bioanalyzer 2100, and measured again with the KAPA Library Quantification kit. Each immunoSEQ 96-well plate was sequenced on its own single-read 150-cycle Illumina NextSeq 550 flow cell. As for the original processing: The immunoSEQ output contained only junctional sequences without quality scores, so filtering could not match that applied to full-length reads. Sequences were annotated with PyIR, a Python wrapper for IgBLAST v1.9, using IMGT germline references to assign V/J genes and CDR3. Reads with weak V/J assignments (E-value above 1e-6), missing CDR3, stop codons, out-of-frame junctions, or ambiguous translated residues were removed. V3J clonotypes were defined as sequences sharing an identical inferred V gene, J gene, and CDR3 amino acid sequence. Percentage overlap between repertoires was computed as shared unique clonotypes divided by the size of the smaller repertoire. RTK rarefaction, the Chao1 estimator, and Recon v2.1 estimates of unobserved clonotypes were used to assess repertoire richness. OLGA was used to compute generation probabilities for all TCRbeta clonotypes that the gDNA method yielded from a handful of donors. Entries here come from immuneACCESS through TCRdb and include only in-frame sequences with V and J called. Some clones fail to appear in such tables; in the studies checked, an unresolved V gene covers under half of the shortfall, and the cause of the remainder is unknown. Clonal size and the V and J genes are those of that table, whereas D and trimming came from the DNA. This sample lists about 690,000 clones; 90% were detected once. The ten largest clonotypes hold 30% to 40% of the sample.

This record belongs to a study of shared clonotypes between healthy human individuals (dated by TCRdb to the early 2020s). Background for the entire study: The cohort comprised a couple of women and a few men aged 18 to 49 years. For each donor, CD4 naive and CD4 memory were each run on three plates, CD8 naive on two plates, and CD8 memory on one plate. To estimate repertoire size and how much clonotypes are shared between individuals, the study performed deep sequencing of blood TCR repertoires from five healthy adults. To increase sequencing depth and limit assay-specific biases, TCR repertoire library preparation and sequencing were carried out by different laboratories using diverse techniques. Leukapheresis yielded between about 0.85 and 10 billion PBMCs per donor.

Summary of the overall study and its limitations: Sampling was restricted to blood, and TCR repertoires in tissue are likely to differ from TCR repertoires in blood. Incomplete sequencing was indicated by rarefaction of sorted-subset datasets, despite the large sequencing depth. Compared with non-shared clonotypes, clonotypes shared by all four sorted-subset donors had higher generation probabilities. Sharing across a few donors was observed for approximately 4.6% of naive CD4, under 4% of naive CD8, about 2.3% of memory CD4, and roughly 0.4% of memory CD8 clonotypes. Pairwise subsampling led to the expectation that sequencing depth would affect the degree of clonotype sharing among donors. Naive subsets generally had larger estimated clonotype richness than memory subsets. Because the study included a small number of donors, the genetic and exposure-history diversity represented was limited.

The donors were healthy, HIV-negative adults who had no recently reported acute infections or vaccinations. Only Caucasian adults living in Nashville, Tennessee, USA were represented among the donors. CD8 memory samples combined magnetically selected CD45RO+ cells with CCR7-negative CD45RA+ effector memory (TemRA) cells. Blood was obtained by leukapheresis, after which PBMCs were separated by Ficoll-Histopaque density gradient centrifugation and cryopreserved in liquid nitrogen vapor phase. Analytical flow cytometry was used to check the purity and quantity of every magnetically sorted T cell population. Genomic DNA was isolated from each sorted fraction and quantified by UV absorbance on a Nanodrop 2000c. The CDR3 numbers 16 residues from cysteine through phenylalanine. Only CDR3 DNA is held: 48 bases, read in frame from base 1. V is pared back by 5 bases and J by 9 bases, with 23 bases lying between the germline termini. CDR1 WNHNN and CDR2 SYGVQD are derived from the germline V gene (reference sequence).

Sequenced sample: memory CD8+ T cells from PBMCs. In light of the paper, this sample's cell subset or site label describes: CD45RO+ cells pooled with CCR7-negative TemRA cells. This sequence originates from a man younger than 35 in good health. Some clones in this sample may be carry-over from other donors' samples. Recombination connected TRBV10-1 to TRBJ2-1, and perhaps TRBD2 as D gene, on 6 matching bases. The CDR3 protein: CASSSPGLPPAGEQFF. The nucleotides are TGCGCCAGCAGTTCACCGGGACTCCCCCCTGCAGGTGAGCAGTTCTTC.